This passage covers 29 T cell receptor beta chains from one sample sequenced in a study of shared clonotypes between healthy human individuals. TCRdb's copy holds only in-frame clones and misses some; the assay was immunoSEQ multiplex PCR. The table records around 1.9 million clones, 90% to 95% of them present only once. Naive CD8 cells lacked CD45RO and underwent positive selection for CCR7, leaving out terminally differentiated effector memory CD45RA+ cells. Sequenced sample: naive CD8+ T cells from PBMCs. The receptors come from a man between 18 and 35 years old in good health. Some clones in this sample may be carry-over from other donors' samples.

The chain has TRBV5-1 and TRBJ2-2; 7 bases line up with TRBD1. The V gene end was trimmed by 4 bases and the J gene end by 6 bases; junction bases not matched to a gene: 6. This CDR3 is 14 amino acids long. Germline assignment: CDR1 SGHRS and CDR2 YFSETQ. The CDR3 nucleotides are TGCGCCAGCAGCCTGGCAGGGGGATCCGGGGAGCTGTTTTTT. It is translated as CASSLAGGSGELFF. Full variable domain (remainder filled in from reference TRBV5-1 and TRBJ2-2): KAGVTQTPRYLIKTRGQQVTLSCSPISGHRSVSWYQQTPGQGLQFLFEYFSETQRNKGNFPGRFSGRQFSNSRSEMNVSTLELGDSALYLCASSLAGGSGELFFGEGSRLTVL.

This clone was seen just once. This rearrangement joins TRBV4-1 to TRBJ2-7; possibly TRBD2 for D (6 bases). The ends were cut back, 8 bases at V and 3 bases at J, with 14 bases in the middle. Germline CDR1 reads MGHRA; CDR2 reads YSYEKL. This CDR3 has 13 amino acids. CDR3 in amino acids: CASAGGMGYEQYF. As DNA, the CDR3 is TGCGCCAGCGCTGGCGGGATGGGCTACGAGCAGTACTTC.

This clone has just one count. This chain joins TRBV29-1 and TRBJ2-1; TRBD2 matches 11 bases. This CDR3 contains 14 residues. The V and J ends lost 7 bases and 8 bases, in that order; junction bases with no gene match: 10. Germline V gene lookup returns CDR1 SQVTM and CDR2 ANQGSEA. The CDR3 DNA sequence: TGCAGCGGAACAGCTAGCGGGAGGTTGTATGAGCAGTTCTTC. Translating gives CSGTASGRLYEQFF.

The chain combines TRBV9 with TRBJ2-3, with 12 bases that match TRBD2. CDR3 length: 16 residues. V lost 2 bases, J lost 4 bases, and 5 bases stayed unmatched. CDR1 is SGDLS and CDR2 is YYNGEE in the germline V gene. CDR3 in DNA: TGTGCCAGCAGCGTCGGACTAGCGGGATTCTCAGATACGCAGTATTTT. It codes for CASSVGLAGFSDTQYF.

The chain employs TRBV14 and TRBJ2-5, with 7 bases matching TRBD1. After removal of 2 bases from V and 5 bases from J, the junction contained 2 bases not matched to a gene. The germline V gene has CDR1 SGHDN and CDR2 FVKESK. The CDR3 spans 13 residues. The CDR3 nucleotides read TGTGCCAGCAGCCAAATCAGGGGGGAGACCCAGTACTTC. Translated, it gives CASSQIRGETQYF.

The V call is TRBV10-2, the J call TRBJ1-5; 8 bases match TRBD1. The germline V gene has CDR1 WSHSY and CDR2 SAAADI. There are 18 residues in the CDR3. The V gene end was trimmed by 6 bases and the J gene end by 2 bases; junction bases not matched to a gene: 15. CDR3 in DNA: TGCGCCAGCAGGGGCGGACAGGGCACAATAGCTGGCAATCAGCCCCAGCATTTT. It specifies CASRGGQGTIAGNQPQHF.

This clone was detected once. This rearrangement joins TRBV4-1 to TRBJ1-2; D remains ambiguous. The V and J ends lost 5 bases and 4 bases respectively, with 17 bases between them. This CDR3 is 15 amino acids long. Germline assignment: CDR1 MGHRA and CDR2 YSYEKL. The chain's CDR3 is CASSDGIGSFYGYTF. CDR3 nucleotides: TGCGCCAGCAGCGATGGGATCGGGTCGTTCTATGGCTACACCTTC.

V usage is TRBV21-1 and J usage is TRBJ1-1. TRBV21-1 is reported as a pseudogene. The CDR3 covers 12 residues. Here the CDR3 reads CASSSKSTEAFF. The CDR3 coding sequence is TGTGCCAGCAGCTCCAAGAGCACTGAAGCTTTCTTT.

The DNA of the CDR3 is TGCAGCGTCCTCGACTCCGGACTAGCGGGAGCTCACAATGAGCAGTTCTTC. It translates to CSVLDSGLAGAHNEQFF. The chain links TRBV29-1 to TRBJ2-1; TRBD2 agrees at 13 bases. The CDR3 is made up of 17 amino acids. Germline CDR1 is SQVTM and CDR2 is ANQGSEA. With 6 bases clipped from V and 5 bases from J, the junction kept 13 bases outside the gene matches.

The genes are TRBV28 and TRBJ2-7, with D perhaps matching TRBD1 or TRBD2 (6 bases each). CDR3 length: 14 amino acids. Trimming took off 2 bases at V and 4 bases at J, with 12 bases between the two ends. Germline V lookup: CDR1 MDHEN, CDR2 SYDVKM. CDR3 coding DNA: TGTGCCAGCAGTTTAAGGGGGGCGCGTTACGAGCAGTACTTC. As protein: CASSLRGARYEQYF.

CDR3 in amino acids: CASSISHSGAGDYEQYF. For the CDR3, the DNA is TGTGCCAGTAGTATTTCTCACTCAGGGGCGGGGGACTACGAGCAGTACTTC. V and J are TRBV19 and TRBJ2-7, with TRBD2 as a possible D gene (7 bases). Trimming shortened V by 3 bases and J by 3 bases, and 21 bases separated the two germline ends. The CDR3 runs to 17 residues. CDR1 is LNHDA, CDR2 SQIVND, per germline (reference sequence).

The chain employs TRBV14 and TRBJ2-1; D may be TRBD1 or TRBD2 (5 bases each). CDR3 length: 12 residues. CDR1 is SGHDN, CDR2 FVKESK, per germline. V shed 0 bases and J shed 10 bases, with 7 bases lying between them. CDR3 region: CASSQDGGEQFF. The DNA of the CDR3 is TGTGCCAGCAGCCAAGATGGGGGAGAGCAGTTCTTC.

The chain is built from TRBV4-1 and TRBJ2-5; D uncertain. Germline V lookup: CDR1 MGHRA, CDR2 YSYEKL. CDR3 length: 14 residues. The V end lost 4 bases, the J end lost 4 bases, and 13 bases lay between the germline ends. CDR3 sequence: CASSRPRLGETQYF. The DNA of the CDR3 is TGCGCCAGCAGCCGCCCCCGGTTGGGAGAGACCCAGTACTTC.

In regard to this clone: The same CDR3 is also encoded by other DNA sequences in this sample. The rearrangement joins TRBV27 to TRBJ1-5; the D gene is possibly TRBD1 (6 bases). CDR1 and CDR2 from the germline V gene are MNHEY and SMNVEV (reference sequence). The V gene lost 5 bases and the J gene lost 2 bases, with 10 bases spanning the gap. The CDR3 extends over 14 amino acids. CDR3 region: CASSPGQGNQPQHF. The CDR3 DNA follows: TGTGCCAGCAGTCCGGGACAAGGCAATCAGCCCCAGCATTTT.

As DNA, the CDR3 is TGTGCCAGCAGCTCCGAGGCCGATAATGAAAAACTGTTTTTT. It is translated as CASSSEADNEKLFF. V and J are TRBV7-9 and TRBJ1-4, with D uncertain. Trimming shortened V by 4 bases and J by 4 bases, and 10 bases separated the two germline ends. Germline-derived CDR1 and CDR2 are SEHNR and FQNEAQ (reference sequence). The CDR3 runs to 14 residues.

The rearrangement links TRBV7-8 to TRBJ2-3; D perhaps matches TRBD2 (5 bases). Germline CDR1 SGHVS, CDR2 FQNEAQ. The CDR3 is made up of 16 amino acids. V was cut by 1 base and J by 0 bases, with 11 bases left in between. In DNA, the CDR3 is TGTGCCAGCAGCTTAGATAGTGCGGGCAGCACAGATACGCAGTATTTT. It yields the protein CASSLDSAGSTDTQYF. The full variable domain, with the rest looked up from reference TRBV7-8 and TRBJ2-3, is GAGVSQSPRYKVAKRGQDVALRCDPISGHVSLFWYQQALGQGPEFLTYFQNEAQLDKSGLPSDRFFAERPEGSVSTLKIQRTQQEDSAVYLCASSLDSAGSTDTQYFGPGTRLTVL.

This clone appeared a single time. The chain carries TRBV10-1 and TRBJ2-7; 7 bases align to TRBD2. The CDR3 covers 13 residues. CDR1 and CDR2 (germline): WNHNN, SYGVQD (reference sequence). V lost 9 bases, J lost 2 bases, and 7 bases stayed unmatched. Here the CDR3 DNA reads TGCGCCAGTATAAGCGGGATCCCCTACGAGCAGTACTTC. Its translation is CASISGIPYEQYF.

The V gene is TRBV11-2, the J gene TRBJ2-5, with 11 bases matching TRBD2. Looked up from germline, CDR1 is SGHAT and CDR2 is FQNNGV. Trimming removed 2 bases from V and 5 bases from J; junction bases left unmatched: 4. The CDR3 is made up of 15 amino acids. The chain's CDR3 is CASSLIAGGGETQYF. The CDR3 bases are TGTGCCAGCAGCTTAATAGCGGGAGGGGGGGAGACCCAGTACTTC.

Points on this clone: Other DNA sequences in this sample translate to the same CDR3. The chain couples TRBV7-9 to TRBJ1-2; TRBD1 might be the D (5 bases). V dropped 1 base and J dropped 0 bases, with 9 bases sitting between them. The CDR3 contains 15 residues. Germline CDR1 SEHNR, CDR2 FQNEAQ (reference sequence). The CDR3 DNA is TGTGCCAGCAGCTTAGTGGGGGGAGCTAACTATGGCTACACCTTC. Amino acids: CASSLVGGANYGYTF.

V is TRBV15 and J is TRBJ2-3, with unresolved D. V gave up 8 bases and J gave up 1 base, with 16 bases separating them. CDR1 is LNHNV, CDR2 YYDKDF, per germline (reference sequence). The CDR3 runs to 15 residues. This CDR3 reads CATGRAQPGTDTQYF. The CDR3 bases are TGTGCCACCGGCCGGGCCCAGCCAGGCACAGATACGCAGTATTTT.

The chain combines TRBV4-2 with TRBJ2-5, with D unresolved. This CDR3 contains 16 residues. Trimming cost V 1 base and J 1 base, with 13 bases left between them. CDR1 and CDR2 from the germline V gene are LGHNA and YNFKEQ. For the CDR3, the DNA is TGTGCCAGCAGCCAAGTGGTGTCACGGACCCAAGAGACCCAGTACTTC. Its protein product is CASSQVVSRTQETQYF.

V usage is TRBV27 and J usage is TRBJ2-2; D gene unclear. V was shortened by 2 bases and J by 4 bases, with 11 bases between the two germline ends. The CDR3 sequence is 15 residues long. From germline, CDR1 is MNHEY and CDR2 SMNVEV (reference sequence). CDR3 coding DNA: TGTGCCAGCAGTTTACGGCTTGCCAGCACCGGGGAGCTGTTTTTT. This codes for CASSLRLASTGELFF.

This clone was detected once. V usage is TRBV7-9 and J usage is TRBJ1-3, with D possibly matching TRBD1 (6 bases). V shed 3 bases and J shed 0 bases, with 12 bases lying between them. CDR3 length: 16 residues. The germline CDR1 and CDR2 sequences are SEHNR and FQNEAQ (reference sequence). CDR3 coding DNA: TGTGCCAGCAGCTTTGGGGGCATAAACTCTGGAAACACCATATATTTT. The encoded protein is CASSFGGINSGNTIYF.

Comment on this clone: The same CDR3 arises from other DNA sequences in this sample as well. V gene TRBV27 combines with J gene TRBJ2-5; D unclear. There are 12 residues in the CDR3. CDR1 and CDR2 (germline): MNHEY, SMNVEV (reference sequence). The V gene lost 5 bases and the J gene lost 4 bases, with 8 bases spanning the gap. In nucleotides, the CDR3 is TGTGCCAGCAGTCCCCTGGGAGAGACCCAGTACTTC. The encoded protein is CASSPLGETQYF.

The V gene is TRBV10-3, the J gene TRBJ2-3; D could derive from TRBD1 or TRBD2 (6 bases each). The ends were cut back, 10 bases at V and 1 base at J, with 15 bases in the middle. The CDR3 consists of 14 residues. Germline V gene data show CDR1 as ENHRY and CDR2 as SYGVKD. CDR3 protein: CATAGQGRTDTQYF. CDR3 DNA: TGTGCCACTGCGGGGCAGGGGCGCACAGATACGCAGTATTTT.

The chain links TRBV9 to TRBJ2-1, with TRBD2 identical over 9 bases. Germline loops: CDR1 SGDLS, CDR2 YYNGEE. This CDR3 has 14 residues. CDR3 protein: CASGRSGRNNEQFF. For the CDR3, the DNA is TGTGCGTCGGGCCGAAGCGGGAGGAATAATGAGCAGTTCTTC.

CDR3 sequence: CASSFGPVSEQYF. As DNA, the CDR3 is TGTGCCAGCAGTTTTGGGCCAGTAAGCGAGCAGTACTTC. The rearrangement joins TRBV28 to TRBJ2-7; D is ambiguous. Trimming took 3 bases from V and 6 from J, leaving 12 bases between them. This CDR3 spans 13 amino acids. Germline V gene lookup returns CDR1 MDHEN and CDR2 SYDVKM.

The V gene is TRBV30, the J gene TRBJ1-1, with D unresolved. The ends were cut back, 2 bases at V and 1 base at J, with 11 bases in the middle. CDR3 length equals 14 residues. Germline V CDR1 and CDR2: GTSNPN, SVGIG (reference sequence). The CDR3 loop is CAWSLGGRNTEAFF. Here the CDR3 DNA reads TGTGCCTGGAGTCTGGGAGGTCGGAACACTGAAGCTTTCTTT. The whole variable domain, filled in from reference TRBV30 and TRBJ1-1, reads SQTIHQWPATLVQPVGSPLSLECTVEGTSNPNLYWYRQAAGRGLQLLFYSVGIGQISSEVPQNLSASRPQDRQFILSSKKLLLSDSGFYLCAWSLGGRNTEAFFGQGTRLTVV.

The J gene is TRBJ2-7, the V gene TRBV4-1; D may be TRBD2 (6 bases). The V end lost 0 bases, the J end lost 1 base, and 13 bases lay between the germline ends. The germline CDR1 and CDR2 sequences are MGHRA and YSYEKL. The length of the CDR3 is 16 residues. The CDR3 nucleotides read TGCGCCAGCAGCCAAGATCACAGCGGGTCGTCCTACGAGCAGTACTTC. It encodes CASSQDHSGSSYEQYF.